One and the same sample provided the 14 T cell receptor beta chains below, sequenced in a study of shared clonotypes between healthy human individuals. Sequencing was performed with immunoSEQ multiplex PCR; in TCRdb, only in-frame clones are kept and a portion is missing. The sample records about 1 million clones, 60% to 80% being singletons. The specimen sequenced was memory CD4+ T cells sorted from blood. Subset in this sample: CD45RA-negative fraction. These receptors all come from a man aged 18 to 29 in good health.

This chain uses TRBV7-8 with TRBJ2-7; 11 bases line up with TRBD1. V was pared by 3 bases and J by 7 bases, with 8 bases of the junction left unmatched. The CDR3 loop spans 15 amino acids. Germline V gives CDR1 SGHVS, CDR2 FQNEAQ. Written as DNA, the CDR3 is TGTGCCAGCAGCTTGGGACAGGGGGGCTCTAAGGAGCAGTACTTC. Protein sequence: CASSLGQGGSKEQYF.

The V call is TRBV28, the J call TRBJ2-1; D gene uncertain. The germline V gene encodes CDR1 MDHEN and CDR2 SYDVKM. CDR3 length: 11 residues. Trimming left V 5 bases short and J 12 bases short, with 11 bases between. The CDR3 spells CASSRAAGQFF. CDR3 coding DNA: TGTGCCAGCAGTAGGGCGGCTGGGCAGTTCTTC.

This clone was observed a handful of times. The chain has TRBV5-4 and TRBJ1-1; D is undetermined. The CDR3 consists of 13 residues. V lost 0 bases to trimming and J lost 8 bases, with 11 bases between them. CDR1 is SGHNT and CDR2 is YYREEE in the germline V gene (reference sequence). In DNA, the CDR3 is TGTGCCAGCAGCTTGGAGGTGGGAGGCGAAGCTTTCTTT. It codes for CASSLEVGGEAFF. The full variable domain, in which reference TRBV5-4 and TRBJ1-1 provide the parts outside the CDR3, is ETGVTQSPTHLIKTRGQQVTLRCSSQSGHNTVSWYQQALGQGPQFIFQYYREEENGRGNFPPRFSGLQFPNYSSELNVNALELDDSALYLCASSLEVGGEAFFGQGTRLTVV.

J is TRBJ2-7 and V is TRBV12-5, with TRBD2 identical over 12 bases. This CDR3 comprises 15 residues. The germline V gene encodes CDR1 LGHNT and CDR2 FRNRAP. V lost 5 bases to trimming and J lost 3 bases; unmatched junction nucleotides: 5. Written as DNA, the CDR3 is TGTGCTAGTGGTCCGGGACTAGCGGGTAGCTACGAGCAGTACTTC. It translates to CASGPGLAGSYEQYF.

The chain links TRBV6-4 to TRBJ1-6; the D gene is possibly TRBD1 (5 bases). The V gene lost 4 bases and the J gene lost 7 bases, with 8 bases spanning the gap. This CDR3 spans 13 amino acids. Germline V lookup: CDR1 MRHNA, CDR2 SNTAGT. The CDR3 sequence: CASSVRDNSPLHF. CDR3 in DNA: TGTGCCAGCAGTGTCAGGGACAATTCACCCCTCCACTTT.

This clone was observed a handful of times. V gene TRBV18 combines with J gene TRBJ1-1, with TRBD1 matching over 12 bases. The CDR3 has 15 residues. Germline V gene data show CDR1 as KGHSH and CDR2 as LQKENI. With 4 bases clipped from V and 4 bases from J, the junction kept 4 bases outside the gene matches. The chain's CDR3 is CASSQGTGGGTEAFF. The DNA of the CDR3 is TGTGCCAGCTCACAAGGGACAGGGGGCGGCACTGAAGCTTTCTTT.

This clone appeared a few times. The chain is built from TRBV5-8 and TRBJ2-1; the match to TRBD1 covers 8 bases. Germline lookup yields CDR1 SGHTS and CDR2 YDEGEE. The CDR3 sequence is 16 residues long. V shed 6 bases, J shed 5 bases, and the junction held 13 bases outside the gene matches. CDR3 in DNA: TGTGCCAGCATGCCCCGGACAGGGAAAATGAACAATGAGCAGTTCTTC. It translates to CASMPRTGKMNNEQFF.

V and J are TRBV10-2 and TRBJ1-1; TRBD1 agrees at 8 bases. The CDR3 consists of 13 residues. After removal of 8 bases from V and 5 bases from J, the junction contained 7 bases not matched to a gene. Germline V CDR1 and CDR2: WSHSY, SAAADI. CDR3 DNA sequence: TGCGCCAGCTCTACTCAGGGGGCGACTGAAGCTTTCTTT. This translates into CASSTQGATEAFF.

This rearrangement joins TRBV7-2 to TRBJ2-7; the D is unclear. CDR1 and CDR2 from the germline V gene are SGHTA and FQGNSA. This CDR3 region has 14 residues. Between the trimmed V and J ends, which lost 1 base and 0 bases, there was a span of 7 bases. CDR3: CASSLDPTSYEQYF. CDR3 bases: TGTGCCAGCAGCTTAGACCCAACCTCCTACGAGCAGTACTTC. The full variable domain, in which reference TRBV7-2 and TRBJ2-7 provide the parts outside the CDR3, is GAGVSQSPSNKVTEKGKDVELRCDPISGHTALYWYRQSLGQGLEFLIYFQGNSAPDKSGLPSDRFSAERTGGSVSTLTIQRTQQEDSAVYLCASSLDPTSYEQYFGPGTRLTVT.

The J gene is TRBJ2-3, the V gene TRBV4-1; no clear D gene. CDR3 size: 14 residues. V dropped 4 bases and J dropped 2 bases, with 10 bases sitting between them. Germline CDR1 is MGHRA and CDR2 is YSYEKL. The CDR3 region has the DNA TGCGCCAGCAGCCCAACCCAGATCACAGATACGCAGTATTTT. Its translation: CASSPTQITDTQYF.

Turning to this clone: With a much larger clone just one base away, this may be a read error. The rearrangement links TRBV4-2 to TRBJ2-3; D is unresolved. Germline values: CDR1 LGHNA, CDR2 YNFKEQ. The CDR3 consists of 13 residues. The V and J ends lost 2 bases and 7 bases respectively, with 10 bases between them. CDR3: CASSQNRGYTQYF. CDR3 DNA sequence: TGTGCCAGCAGCCAAAATCGTGGGTATACGCAGTATTTT.

Only a few counts were recorded for this clone. CDR3 nucleotide sequence: TGTGCCAGTAGCGATAGGACAGGGTCTGGTCAGCCCCAGCATTTT. It specifies CASSDRTGSGQPQHF. The chain has TRBV19 and TRBJ1-5; 8 positions agree with TRBD1. Germline V gene sequence: CDR1 LNHDA, CDR2 SQIVND (reference sequence). CDR3 length: 15 amino acids. Germline trimming cut 6 bases from V and 6 bases from J; bases unmatched to any gene: 10.

The V gene is TRBV6-6, the J gene TRBJ1-1; D unclear. The CDR3 runs to 13 residues. Trimming pared 4 bases from V and 0 bases from J, leaving 6 bases between. The germline V gene has CDR1 MNHNY and CDR2 SVGAGI (reference sequence). CDR3 sequence reads: CASSSVMNTEAFF. The DNA for the CDR3 is TGTGCCAGCAGTTCGGTCATGAACACTGAAGCTTTCTTT.

The chain links TRBV27 to TRBJ1-4, with D tentatively TRBD1 (6 bases). CDR3 length: 18 amino acids. CDR1 and CDR2 (germline): MNHEY, SMNVEV (reference sequence). Trimming removed 6 bases from V and 0 bases from J, with 20 bases in between. The CDR3: CASRRTGRGAATNEKLFF. The DNA for the CDR3 is TGTGCCAGCAGGAGAACAGGGAGGGGAGCGGCAACTAATGAAAAACTGTTTTTT.